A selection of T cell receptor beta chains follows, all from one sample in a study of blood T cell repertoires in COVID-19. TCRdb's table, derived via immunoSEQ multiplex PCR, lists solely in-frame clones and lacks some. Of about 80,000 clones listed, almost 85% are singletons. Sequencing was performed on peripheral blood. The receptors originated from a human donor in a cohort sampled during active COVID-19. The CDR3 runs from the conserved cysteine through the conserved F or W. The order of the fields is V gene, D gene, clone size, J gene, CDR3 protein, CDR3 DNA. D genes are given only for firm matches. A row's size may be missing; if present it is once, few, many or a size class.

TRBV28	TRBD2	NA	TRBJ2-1	CATEDGGEYNEQFF	TGTGCCACCGAGGACGGGGGGGAATACAATGAGCAGTTCTTC
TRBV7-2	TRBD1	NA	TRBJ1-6	CASSLTGQDNSPLHF	TGTGCCAGCAGCTTAACGGGACAGGATAATTCACCCCTCCACTTT
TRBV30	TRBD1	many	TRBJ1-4	CAWSGTGGFEKLFF	TGTGCCTGGAGTGGGACAGGGGGTTTTGAAAAACTGTTTTTT
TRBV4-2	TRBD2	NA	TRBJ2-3	CASSQQRGGPDTQYF	TGTGCCAGCAGCCAACAGCGGGGGGGCCCAGATACGCAGTATTTT
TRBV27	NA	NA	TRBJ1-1	CASSLFRTLNTEAFF	TGTGCCAGCAGTTTATTTCGCACTCTGAACACTGAAGCTTTCTTT
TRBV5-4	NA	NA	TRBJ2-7	CASSSPRVASEQYF	TGTGCCAGCAGTTCCCCTCGGGTGGCATCCGAGCAGTACTTC
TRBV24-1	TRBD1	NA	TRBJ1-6	CATSDLEGTGRDSPLHF	TGTGCCACCAGTGATTTGGAGGGGACAGGGCGGGATTCACCCCTCCACTTT
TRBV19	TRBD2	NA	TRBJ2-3	CASSTGSLGVLAGSTDTQYF	TGTGCCAGTAGTACCGGGTCCTTGGGGGTCCTAGCGGGGAGCACAGATACGCAGTATTTT
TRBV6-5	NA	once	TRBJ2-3	CASSSTVGRSQYF	TGTGCCAGCAGTTCCACCGTGGGGAGGTCGCAGTATTTT
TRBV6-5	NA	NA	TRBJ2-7	CASGRQAYEQYF	TGTGCCAGCGGTAGACAGGCCTACGAGCAGTACTTC
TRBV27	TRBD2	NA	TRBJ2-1	CASSAPSGGPNEQFF	TGTGCCAGCAGTGCCCCTAGCGGGGGGCCGAATGAGCAGTTCTTC
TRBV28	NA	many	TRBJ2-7	CASRQTDYEQYF	TGTGCCAGCAGACAGACGGACTACGAGCAGTACTTC
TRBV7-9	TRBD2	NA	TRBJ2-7	CASNRGGEQYF	TGTGCCAGCAACCGGGGGGGCGAGCAGTACTTC
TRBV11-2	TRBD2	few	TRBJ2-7	CASSLVGLAGAYEQYF	TGTGCCAGCAGCTTAGTAGGCCTAGCGGGCGCCTACGAGCAGTACTTC
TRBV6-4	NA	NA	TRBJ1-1	CASSAEGGTEAFF	TGTGCCAGCAGTGCCGAGGGTGGAACTGAAGCTTTCTTT
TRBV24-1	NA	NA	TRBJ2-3	CATSDGRDTQYF	TGTGCCACCAGTGATGGTAGAGATACGCAGTATTTT
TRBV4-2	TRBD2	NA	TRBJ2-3	CASSQGSGGLSDTQYF	TGTGCCAGCAGCCAAGGCAGCGGGGGGCTGTCAGATACGCAGTATTTT
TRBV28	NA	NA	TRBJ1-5	CASHQGLWNQPQHF	TGTGCCAGTCATCAGGGACTGTGGAATCAGCCCCAGCATTTT
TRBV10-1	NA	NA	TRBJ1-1	CASSEKAGFPTEAFF	TGCGCCAGCAGTGAAAAGGCGGGGTTTCCCACTGAAGCTTTCTTT
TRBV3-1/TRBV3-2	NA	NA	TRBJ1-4	CASSQGSGYEKLFF	TGTGCCAGCAGCCAAGGGTCGGGGTACGAAAAACTGTTTTTT